This T cell receptor (beta chain) was sequenced during a study of blood T cells in healthy people across ages. Overall study results and limits: Estimates drawn from one million T cells were deemed to understate diversity. Without sorted subsets, naive and antigen-experienced compartments could not be conclusively compared.

Total RNA, at least 6 micrograms per sample, came from PBMCs. Alongside a J-beta primer mix, a sample-barcoded 5' primer served in a second PCR lasting 7 to 11 cycles. MiXCR, run by TCRdb on the 5' RACE reads, gives a single entry per CDR3 protein. The data hold about 1.8 million distinct CDR3 sequences, with about 50% observed a single time. In the case of this clonotype: The antigen remains undetermined.

Germline V gene data show CDR1 as DFQATT and CDR2 as SNEGSKA (reference sequence). The CDR3 is made up of 18 amino acids. V lost 1 base to trimming and J lost 0 bases; unmatched junction nucleotides: 5. The rearrangement joins TRBV20-1 to TRBJ2-1; 14 bases agree with TRBD2. The sample consisted of blood. This clonotype was sampled from a woman aged 40 to 49 in good health. CDR3 amino acids: CSARAPGTSGSSYNEQFF. Here the CDR3 DNA reads TGCAGTGCTAGAGCCCCCGGGACTAGCGGGAGCTCCTACAATGAGCAGTTCTTC.